The T cell receptor beta chain under discussion was sequenced for a study of neurological immune-mediated disorders. There are many counts of this clonotype. Its antigen is as yet unknown. With 10-nucleotide random UMIs, 5'RACE was used to make the cDNA. In TCRdb, the 5' RACE reads were re-called with MiXCR into one record per CDR3 protein. The data contain tens of thousands of distinct CDR3 sequences, around 25% of them singletons. General observations from the study: Among expanded clones, no CDR3 amino acid sequences were shared across subjects, a pattern suggesting private repertoires in all groups.

The sequencing input was PBMCs. This sequence was found in a woman in her 70s in good health.

CDR3 region: CASSRDRPYEQYF. The CDR3, as DNA: TGCGCCAGCAGTAGAGACCGCCCCTACGAGCAGTACTTC. The chain combines TRBV5-1 with TRBJ2-7; no reliable D call. This CDR3 is built from 13 residues. Germline lookup yields CDR1 SGHRS and CDR2 YFSETQ. The germline V and J ends were trimmed by 5 bases and 2 bases, with 11 bases remaining between them.